This TCR beta chain was sequenced for a study of human T cells and chemical hapten exposure. Background on the study: Sensitization applied 2% DPC to about 2 cm by about 2 cm of upper inner arm skin. The study traced per-sample TCR yield variation mainly to small differences in pooled library volumes. Patch tests of 0.01% DPC on the upper back were read at 6 days.

TCRdb fed the RACE reads into MiXCR, producing one record per CDR3 protein. In the table there are some 82,000 distinct CDR3 sequences, 6.5% to 8.5% of which are singletons. Time point specified: patch test 2, 6 weeks after DPC sensitization. The sample's treatment: therapeutic diphenylcyclopropenone sensitization with weekly scalp DPC. Unfractionated whole blood was the source of the extracted total RNA. With 6 bases clipped from V and 1 base from J, the junction kept 5 bases outside the gene matches. Per the germline V gene, CDR1 is SQVTM and CDR2 is ANQGSEA. The CDR3 loop spans 14 amino acids. This clonotype has ten or more counts.

The clonotype was recovered from a woman in her 30s with alopecia areata. Some clones in this sample may be carry-over from other donors' samples. The sequences come from whole blood, collected in connection with sensitization to the hapten diphenylcyclopropenone (DPC). The chain has TRBV29-1 and TRBJ2-3; TRBD2 agrees at 9 bases. This chain's CDR3 is CSVKIAGGTDTQYF. The DNA for the CDR3 is TGCAGCGTGAAAATAGCGGGGGGCACAGATACGCAGTATTTT.